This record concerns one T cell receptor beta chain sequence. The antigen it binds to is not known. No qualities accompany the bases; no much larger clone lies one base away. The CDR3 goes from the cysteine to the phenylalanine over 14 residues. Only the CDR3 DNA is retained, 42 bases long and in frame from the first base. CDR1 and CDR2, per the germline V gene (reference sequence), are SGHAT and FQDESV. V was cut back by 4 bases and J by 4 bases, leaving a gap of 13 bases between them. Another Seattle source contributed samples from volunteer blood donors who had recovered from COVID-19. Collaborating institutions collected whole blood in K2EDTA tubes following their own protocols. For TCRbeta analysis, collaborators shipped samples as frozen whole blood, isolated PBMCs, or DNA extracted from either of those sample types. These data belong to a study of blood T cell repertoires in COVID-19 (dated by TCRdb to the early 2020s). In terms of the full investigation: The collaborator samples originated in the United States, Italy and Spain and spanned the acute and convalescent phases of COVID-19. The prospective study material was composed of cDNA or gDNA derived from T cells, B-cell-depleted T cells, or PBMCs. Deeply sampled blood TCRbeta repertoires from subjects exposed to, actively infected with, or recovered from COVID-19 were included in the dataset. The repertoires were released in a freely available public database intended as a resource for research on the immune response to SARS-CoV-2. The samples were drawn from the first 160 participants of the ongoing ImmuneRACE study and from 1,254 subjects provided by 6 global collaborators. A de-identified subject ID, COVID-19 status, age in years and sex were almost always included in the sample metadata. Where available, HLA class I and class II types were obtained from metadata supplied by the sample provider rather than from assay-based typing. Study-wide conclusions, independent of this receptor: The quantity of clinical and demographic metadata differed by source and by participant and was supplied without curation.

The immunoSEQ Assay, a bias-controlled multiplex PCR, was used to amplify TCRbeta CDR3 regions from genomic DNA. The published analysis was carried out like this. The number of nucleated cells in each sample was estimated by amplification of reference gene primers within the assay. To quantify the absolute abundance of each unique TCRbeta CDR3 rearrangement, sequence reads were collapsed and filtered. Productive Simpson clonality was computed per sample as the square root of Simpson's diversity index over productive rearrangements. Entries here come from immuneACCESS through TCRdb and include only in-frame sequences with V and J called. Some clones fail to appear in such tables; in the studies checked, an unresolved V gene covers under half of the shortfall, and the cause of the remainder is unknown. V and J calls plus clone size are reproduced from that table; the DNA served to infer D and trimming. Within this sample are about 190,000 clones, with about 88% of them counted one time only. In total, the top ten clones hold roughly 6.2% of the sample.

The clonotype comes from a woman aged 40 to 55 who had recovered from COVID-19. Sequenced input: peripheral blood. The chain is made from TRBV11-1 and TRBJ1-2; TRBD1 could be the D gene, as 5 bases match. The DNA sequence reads TGTGCCAGCAGCTCTCTCCAGGGCGCCTATGGCTACACCTTC. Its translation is CASSSLQGAYGYTF.